These T cell receptor beta chains were read from a single sample in a study of cytomegalovirus exposure and HLA in healthy donors. Profiling relied on immunoSEQ multiplex PCR, and the TCRdb table lists in-frame clones only, not all of them. The profile shows approximately 76,000 clones, 65% to 80% of them singletons. The sample was PBMCs. Every receptor here comes from a man aged 25 to 45 in good health and CMV-seronegative. CDR3s include the opening cysteine and the closing phenylalanine or tryptophan. D genes are given only for firm matches. Only part of the rows carry a size: once, few, many, or a class if the clone is expanded.

clone_size j_call v_call d_call cdr3_nt cdr3_aa
few TRBJ1-1 TRBV7-6 TRBD1 TGTGCCAGCAGCTTAGCTAGGGGGCATGCTTTCTTT CASSLARGHAFF
. TRBJ2-5 TRBV7-9 TRBD1 TGTGCCAGCAGCCATACAGGGGAAGAGACCCAGTACTTC CASSHTGEETQYF
. TRBJ2-6 TRBV7-2 . TGTGCCAGCAGCTTAGGGGATACAGGGATCCCAGATGGGGCCAACGTCCTGACTTTC CASSLGDTGIPDGANVLTF
. TRBJ2-1 TRBV10-2 TRBD2 TGCGCCAGCCAGGGAGCGGGAGGGCCCTACAATGAGCAGTTCTTC CASQGAGGPYNEQFF
few TRBJ2-7 TRBV30 TRBD1 TGTGCCTGGAGGACAGGGACAAACGAGCAGTACTTC CAWRTGTNEQYF
. TRBJ2-7 TRBV13 . TGTGCCAGCAGTAGACGAGGCTCCTACGAGCAGTACTTC CASSRRGSYEQYF
. TRBJ1-2 TRBV6-4 . TGTGCCAGCAGTGGGGCCAGGGGTCAGGGCTACACCTTC CASSGARGQGYTF
. TRBJ2-3 TRBV7-9 TRBD2 TGTGCCAGCAGCTTAGTCACGGGACTAGCGCAGTATTTT CASSLVTGLAQYF
. TRBJ1-2 TRBV5-6 . TGTGCCAGCAGCCCACAGGGCTCTAACTATGGCTACACCTTC CASSPQGSNYGYTF
. TRBJ1-1 TRBV9 TRBD1 TGTGCCAGCAGCCGAGTGGACAGGGAAGCTTTCTTT CASSRVDREAFF
. TRBJ2-3 TRBV7-7 . TGTGCTAGCAGCTTAGCAACGGACAGAGGGGATACGCAGTATTTT CASSLATDRGDTQYF
. TRBJ1-2 TRBV6-6 . TGTGCCAGCAGTTACTCGAACACTAACTATGGCTACACCTTC CASSYSNTNYGYTF
. TRBJ2-3 TRBV30 . TGTGCCTGGAGTTGGGGCAGCCAAATTAGCACAGATACGCAGTATTTT CAWSWGSQISTDTQYF
. TRBJ2-7 TRBV30 TRBD1 TGTGCCTGGAATGGACAGGTCCCCCGCTACGAGCAGTACTTC CAWNGQVPRYEQYF
. TRBJ1-1 TRBV6-6 . TGTGCCAGCAGTAGGGGTTCTCGCACTGAAGCTTTCTTT CASSRGSRTEAFF
. TRBJ1-1 TRBV6-6 TRBD1 TGTGCCAGCAGATCCGGTGGGACAGGGGGAACTGAAGCTTTCTTT CASRSGGTGGTEAFF
. TRBJ1-2 TRBV18 . TGTGCCAGCTCACCAAACAGGGAAAGGGGCTACACCTTC CASSPNRERGYTF
. TRBJ1-2 TRBV19 TRBD1 TGTGCCAGTAGTGGGACAGGTTGGGATGGCTACACCTTC CASSGTGWDGYTF
. TRBJ2-7 TRBV27 . TGTGCCAGCAGTTTCCACTCGGGGACAAAGACCTACGAGCAGTACTTC CASSFHSGTKTYEQYF
. TRBJ1-1 TRBV4-1 . TGCGCCAGCAGCCAAGCTTTAGATCGAAAAACTGGAGAGTTGACTGAAGCTTTCTTT CASSQALDRKTGELTEAFF
. TRBJ2-2 TRBV7-6 TRBD1 TGTGCCAGCAGCGAGGACAGGGGGCGCGTAGTAAACACCGGGGAGCTGTTTTTT CASSEDRGRVVNTGELFF
few TRBJ1-5 TRBV6-5 TRBD1 TGTGCCAGCAGTCCTGGGACAGGGAAGTATCAGCCCCAGCATTTT CASSPGTGKYQPQHF
. TRBJ2-3 TRBV30 . TGTGCCTGGGGCCGGAGGGGCCGCACAGATACGCAGTATTTT CAWGRRGRTDTQYF
once TRBJ1-2 TRBV5-1 . TGCGCCAGCAGCCCGGGGGACGGAACCTATGGCTACACCTTC CASSPGDGTYGYTF
. TRBJ2-7 TRBV5-4 TRBD1 TGTGCCAGCAGCTTCCGGGACAGGGTCCACGAGCAGTACTTC CASSFRDRVHEQYF
. TRBJ2-1 TRBV6-4 . TGTGCCAGCAGTCCGGGGTTGGGCTACAATGAGCAGTTCTTC CASSPGLGYNEQFF
. TRBJ2-3 TRBV7-9 . TGTGCCAGCAGCCAGGACGCAACTGGGGCCACAGATACGCAGTATTTT CASSQDATGATDTQYF
. TRBJ1-4 TRBV2 TRBD1 TGTGCCAGCACAAGGGACAGGGGGGCAACTAATGAAAAACTGTTTTTT CASTRDRGATNEKLFF
. TRBJ1-5 TRBV7-8 . TGTGCCAGCAGCTTAGGAGAGAGCAATCAGCCCCAGCATTTT CASSLGESNQPQHF
. TRBJ2-7 TRBV27 TRBD1 TGTGCCAGCAGTTTTACCAATCGCCGGGACAGGGGCAACGAGCAGTACTTC CASSFTNRRDRGNEQYF
. TRBJ2-1 TRBV6-6 TRBD2 TGTGCCAGCAGTCAACTTCTAGCGGGGGCTAACAATGAGCAGTTCTTC CASSQLLAGANNEQFF
once TRBJ1-1 TRBV30 TRBD1 TGTGCCTGGGGACAGGGGGTGGGCACTGAAGCTTTCTTT CAWGQGVGTEAFF
. TRBJ2-5 TRBV6-1 . TGTGCCAGCAGTCTCATTGGCGAGACCCAGTACTTC CASSLIGETQYF